The clone carrying this T cell receptor (beta chain) was recorded many times. Its specificity is not known. Germline CDR1 reads SQVTM; CDR2 reads ANQGSEA. The CDR3 totals 13 residues. Trimming took 7 bases from V and 0 from J; bases not matched to a gene: 1. The sample comes from a study of CD8+CD57+ T cells in acquired aplastic anemia. On the study more broadly: Across the sorted CD4+ and CD8+ cells, DNA amounts averaged 3.2 ug.

Study outcomes and limitations: The number of CD8+ CDR3 sequences shared by patients and controls was 25 to 35.

Profiles of TCR beta VDJ and CDR3 were generated from a genomic DNA template. TCRdb re-called the reads through MiXCR, storing one row per CDR3 protein. This table has approximately 170,000 distinct CDR3 sequences, under 75% appearing once. The chain recombines TRBV29-1 with TRBJ2-1; 9 nucleotides line up with TRBD2. Sequenced sample: sorted CD4+, CD8+, or CD8+CD57+ T cells (not recorded which) from PBMCs. The source is a human donor in good health. CDR3 sequence: CSGSGSSYNEQFF. CDR3 nucleotide sequence: TGCAGCGGTAGCGGGAGCTCCTACAATGAGCAGTTCTTC.